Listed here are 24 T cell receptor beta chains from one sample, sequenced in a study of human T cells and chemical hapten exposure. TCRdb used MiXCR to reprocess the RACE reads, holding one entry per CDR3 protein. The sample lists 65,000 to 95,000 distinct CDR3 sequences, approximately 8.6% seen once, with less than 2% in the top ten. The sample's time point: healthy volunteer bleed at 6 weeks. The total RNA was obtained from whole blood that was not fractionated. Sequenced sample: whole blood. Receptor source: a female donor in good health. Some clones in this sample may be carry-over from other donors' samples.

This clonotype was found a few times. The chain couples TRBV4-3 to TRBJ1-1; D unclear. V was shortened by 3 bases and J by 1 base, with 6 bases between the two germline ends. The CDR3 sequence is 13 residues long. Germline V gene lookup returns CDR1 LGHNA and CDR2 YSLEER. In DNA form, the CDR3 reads TGCGCCAGCAGCCACGGGGAGAACACTGAAGCTTTCTTT. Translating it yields CASSHGENTEAFF.

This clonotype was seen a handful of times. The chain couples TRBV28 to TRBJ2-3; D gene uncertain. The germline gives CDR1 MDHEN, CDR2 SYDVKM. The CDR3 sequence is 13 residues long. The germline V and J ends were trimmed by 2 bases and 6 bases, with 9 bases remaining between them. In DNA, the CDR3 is TGTGCCAGCAGTTTACCTCCAAGGGATACGCAGTATTTT. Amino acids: CASSLPPRDTQYF.

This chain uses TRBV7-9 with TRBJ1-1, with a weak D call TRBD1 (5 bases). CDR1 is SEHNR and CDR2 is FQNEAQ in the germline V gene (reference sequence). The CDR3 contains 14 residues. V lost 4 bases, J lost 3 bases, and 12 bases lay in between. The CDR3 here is CASSSQASDTEAFF. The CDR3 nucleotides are TGTGCCAGCAGCTCACAGGCGTCCGACACTGAAGCTTTCTTT.

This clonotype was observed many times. The chain's CDR3 is CASSQAAQGYEQYF. DNA for the CDR3: TGCGCCAGCAGCCAAGCAGCGCAGGGCTACGAGCAGTACTTC. The J gene is TRBJ2-7, the V gene TRBV4-3, with D perhaps matching TRBD1 (5 bases). The length of the CDR3 is 14 residues. The germline V and J ends were trimmed by 1 base and 3 bases, with 10 bases remaining between them. In germline, CDR1 is LGHNA, CDR2 YSLEER.

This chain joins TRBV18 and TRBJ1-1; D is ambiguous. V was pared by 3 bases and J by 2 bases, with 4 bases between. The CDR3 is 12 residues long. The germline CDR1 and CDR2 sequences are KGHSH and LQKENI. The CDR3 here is CASSPINTEAFF. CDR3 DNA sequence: TGTGCCAGCTCACCGATTAACACTGAAGCTTTCTTT.

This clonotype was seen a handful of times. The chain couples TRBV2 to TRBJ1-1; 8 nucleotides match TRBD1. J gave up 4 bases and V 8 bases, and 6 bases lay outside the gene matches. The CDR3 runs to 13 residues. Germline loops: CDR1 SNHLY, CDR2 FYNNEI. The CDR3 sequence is CASYPTGGTEAFF. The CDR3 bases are TGTGCCAGCTATCCCACAGGGGGCACTGAAGCTTTCTTT.

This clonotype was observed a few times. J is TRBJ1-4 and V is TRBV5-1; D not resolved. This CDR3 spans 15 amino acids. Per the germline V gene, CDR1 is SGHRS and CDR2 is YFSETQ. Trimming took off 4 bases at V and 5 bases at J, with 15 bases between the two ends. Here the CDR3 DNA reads TGCGCCAGCAGCCCCGTTGCGGCGGGGAATGAAAAACTGTTTTTT. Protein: CASSPVAAGNEKLFF.

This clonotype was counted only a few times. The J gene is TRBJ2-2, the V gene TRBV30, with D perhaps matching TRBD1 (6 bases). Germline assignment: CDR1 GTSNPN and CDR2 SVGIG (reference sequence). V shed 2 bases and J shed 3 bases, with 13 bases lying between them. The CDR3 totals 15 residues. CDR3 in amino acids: CAWSSGQRDTGELFF. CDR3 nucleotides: TGTGCCTGGAGTAGCGGACAGCGAGACACCGGGGAGCTGTTTTTT.

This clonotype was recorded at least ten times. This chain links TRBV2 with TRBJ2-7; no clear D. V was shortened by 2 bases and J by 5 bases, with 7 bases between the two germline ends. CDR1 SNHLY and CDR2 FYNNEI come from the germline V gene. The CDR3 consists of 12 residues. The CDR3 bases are TGTGCCAGCAGTGAACAACTCCACGAGCAGTACTTC. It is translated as CASSEQLHEQYF.

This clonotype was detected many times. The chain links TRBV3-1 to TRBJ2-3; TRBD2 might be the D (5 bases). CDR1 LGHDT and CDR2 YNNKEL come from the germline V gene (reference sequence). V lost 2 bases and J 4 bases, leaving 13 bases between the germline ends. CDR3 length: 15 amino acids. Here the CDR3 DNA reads TGTGCCAGCAGCCAAACCGGGATTAGGGCAGATACGCAGTATTTT. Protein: CASSQTGIRADTQYF.

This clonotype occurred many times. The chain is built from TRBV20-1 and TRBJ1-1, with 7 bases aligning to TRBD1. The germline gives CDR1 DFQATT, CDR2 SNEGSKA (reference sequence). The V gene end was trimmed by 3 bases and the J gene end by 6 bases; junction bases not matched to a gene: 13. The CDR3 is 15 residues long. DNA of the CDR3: TGCAGTGCTAGGATAGCTAGAGGGGGCAGGGCTGAAGCTTTCTTT. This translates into CSARIARGGRAEAFF.

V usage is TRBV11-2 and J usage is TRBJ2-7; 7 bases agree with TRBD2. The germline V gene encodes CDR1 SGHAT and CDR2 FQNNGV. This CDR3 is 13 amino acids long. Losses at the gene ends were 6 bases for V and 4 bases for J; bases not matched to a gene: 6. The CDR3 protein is CASRTSASYEQYF. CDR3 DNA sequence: TGTGCCAGCAGAACTAGCGCCTCATACGAGCAGTACTTC.

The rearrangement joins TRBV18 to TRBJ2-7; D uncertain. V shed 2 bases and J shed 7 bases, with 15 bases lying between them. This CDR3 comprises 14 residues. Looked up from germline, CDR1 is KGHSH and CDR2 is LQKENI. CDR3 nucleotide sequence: TGTGCCAGCTCACCAGGGCAGCTAGACGGGGAGCAGTACTTC. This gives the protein CASSPGQLDGEQYF.

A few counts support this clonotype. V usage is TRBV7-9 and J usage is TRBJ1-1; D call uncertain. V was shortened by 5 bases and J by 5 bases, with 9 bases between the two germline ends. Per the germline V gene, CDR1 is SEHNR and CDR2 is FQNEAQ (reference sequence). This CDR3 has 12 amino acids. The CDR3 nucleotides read TGTGCCAGCAGCCTAGGTCTTACTGAAGCTTTCTTT. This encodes CASSLGLTEAFF.

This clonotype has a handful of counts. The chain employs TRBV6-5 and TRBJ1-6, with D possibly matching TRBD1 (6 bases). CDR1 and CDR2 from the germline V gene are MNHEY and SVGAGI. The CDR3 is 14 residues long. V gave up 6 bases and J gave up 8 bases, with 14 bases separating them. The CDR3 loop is CASRRGGADSPLHF. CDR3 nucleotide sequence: TGTGCCAGCAGGAGGGGGGGTGCCGATTCACCCCTCCACTTT.

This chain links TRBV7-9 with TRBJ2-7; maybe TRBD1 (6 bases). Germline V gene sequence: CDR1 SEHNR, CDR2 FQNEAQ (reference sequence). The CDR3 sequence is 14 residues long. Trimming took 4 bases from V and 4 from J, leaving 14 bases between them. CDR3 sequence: CASSSGTRVYEQYF. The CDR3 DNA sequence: TGTGCCAGCAGCTCCGGGACAAGGGTTTACGAGCAGTACTTC. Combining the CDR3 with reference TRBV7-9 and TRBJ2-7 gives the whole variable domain DTGVSQNPRHKITKRGQNVTFRCDPISEHNRLYWYRQTLGQGPEFLTYFQNEAQLEKSRLLSDRFSAERPKGSFSTLEIQRTEQGDSAMYLCASSSGTRVYEQYFGPGTRLTVT.

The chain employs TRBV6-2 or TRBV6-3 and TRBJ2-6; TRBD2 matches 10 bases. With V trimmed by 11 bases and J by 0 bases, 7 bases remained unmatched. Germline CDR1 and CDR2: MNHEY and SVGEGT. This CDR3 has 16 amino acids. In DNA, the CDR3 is TGTGCCGCGCGATTAGCGGGGGGCTCTGGGGCCAACGTCCTGACTTTC. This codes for CAARLAGGSGANVLTF.

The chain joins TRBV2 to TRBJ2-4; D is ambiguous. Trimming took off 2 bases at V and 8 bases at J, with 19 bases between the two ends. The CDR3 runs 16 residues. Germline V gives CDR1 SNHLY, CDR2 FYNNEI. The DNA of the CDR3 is TGTGCCAGCAGTGAATTCGGGTCTTTGTTCACAGACATTCAGTACTTC. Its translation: CASSEFGSLFTDIQYF.

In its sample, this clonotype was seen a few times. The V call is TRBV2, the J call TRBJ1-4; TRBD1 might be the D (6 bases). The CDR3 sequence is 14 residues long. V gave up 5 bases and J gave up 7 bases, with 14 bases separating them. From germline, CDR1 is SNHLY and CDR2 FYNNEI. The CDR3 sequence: CASSYRVGAEKLFF. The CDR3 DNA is TGTGCCAGCAGTTACAGGGTCGGCGCTGAAAAACTGTTTTTT.

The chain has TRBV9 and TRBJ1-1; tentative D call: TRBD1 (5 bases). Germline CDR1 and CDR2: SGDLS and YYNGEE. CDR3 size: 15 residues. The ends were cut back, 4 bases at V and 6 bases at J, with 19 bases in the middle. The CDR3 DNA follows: TGTGCCAGCAGCTCCCGTCCTCAGGGAATAGCTGAAGCTTTCTTT. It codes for CASSSRPQGIAEAFF.

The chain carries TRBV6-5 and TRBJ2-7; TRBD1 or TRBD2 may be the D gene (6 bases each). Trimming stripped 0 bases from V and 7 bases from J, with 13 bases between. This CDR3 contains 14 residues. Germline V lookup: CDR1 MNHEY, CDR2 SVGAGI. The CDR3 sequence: CASSYSGGSGEQYF. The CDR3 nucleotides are TGTGCCAGCAGTTACTCCGGGGGCTCTGGGGAGCAGTACTTC.

CDR3 region: CASSQYRRGGSSYNEQFF. DNA of the CDR3: TGTGCCAGCAGCCAATACCGGCGGGGGGGATCATCCTACAATGAGCAGTTCTTC. This chain connects TRBV3-1 to TRBJ2-1; 9 bases map to TRBD2. Germline-derived CDR1 and CDR2 are LGHDT and YNNKEL (reference sequence). The length of the CDR3 is 18 residues. V was pared by 2 bases and J by 1 base, with 9 bases of the junction left unmatched.

The CDR3 loop reads CASSLGLGRDSGANVLTF. CDR3 nucleotide sequence: TGCGCCAGCAGCTTGGGTCTGGGCAGGGACTCTGGGGCCAACGTCCTGACTTTC. This sequence joins TRBV5-1 and TRBJ2-6, with D possibly TRBD1 on 5 matching bases. The CDR3 length is 18 residues. Per the germline V gene, CDR1 is SGHRS and CDR2 is YFSETQ. V shed 0 bases and J shed 0 bases, with 13 bases lying between them.

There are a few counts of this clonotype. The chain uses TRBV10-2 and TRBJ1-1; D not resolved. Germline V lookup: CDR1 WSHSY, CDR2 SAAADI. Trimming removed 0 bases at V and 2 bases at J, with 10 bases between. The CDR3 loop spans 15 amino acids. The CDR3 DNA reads TGCGCCAGCAGTGAGTCGAGTCGGGGAAACACTGAAGCTTTCTTT. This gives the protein CASSESSRGNTEAFF.